This T cell receptor beta chain was sequenced in a study of T-cell memory formation after mild COVID-19. In the study overall: Clusters were largely donor specific.

This clonotype was observed a few times. TCRdb re-analysed the 5' RACE reads in MiXCR, keeping a single row per CDR3 protein. The data hold 130,000 to 150,000 distinct CDR3 sequences, with 15% to 20% observed a single time. The CDR3 length is 13 residues. The germline gives CDR1 LNHDA, CDR2 SQIVND (reference sequence). Between the trimmed V and J ends, which lost 1 base and 8 bases, there was a span of 9 bases. The sequence was collected from an adult woman who had mild COVID-19 (a few samples of this study predate the infection). Cell type and time point are not known. The chain combines TRBV19 with TRBJ2-1; a possible D gene is TRBD2 (6 bases). The sequenced sample was PBMCs or a T cell subset sorted from them (not recorded which). The CDR3 nucleotides are TGTGCCAGTAGTATAGCGGCGGGGTATGAGCAGTTCTTC. It yields the protein CASSIAAGYEQFF.